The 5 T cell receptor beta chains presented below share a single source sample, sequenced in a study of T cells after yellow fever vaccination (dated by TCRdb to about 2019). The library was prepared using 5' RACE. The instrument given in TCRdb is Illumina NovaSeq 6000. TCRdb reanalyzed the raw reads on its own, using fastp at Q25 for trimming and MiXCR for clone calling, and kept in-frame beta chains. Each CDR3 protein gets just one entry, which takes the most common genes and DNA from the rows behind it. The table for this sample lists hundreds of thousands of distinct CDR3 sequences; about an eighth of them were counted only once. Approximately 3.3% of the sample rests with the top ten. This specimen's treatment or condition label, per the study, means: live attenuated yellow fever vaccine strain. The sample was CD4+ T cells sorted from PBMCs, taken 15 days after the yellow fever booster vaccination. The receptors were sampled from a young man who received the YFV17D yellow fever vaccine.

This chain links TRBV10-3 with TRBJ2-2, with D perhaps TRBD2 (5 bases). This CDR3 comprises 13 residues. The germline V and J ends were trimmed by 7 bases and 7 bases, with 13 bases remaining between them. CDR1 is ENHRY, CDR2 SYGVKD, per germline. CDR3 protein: CAIMFNRGGELFF. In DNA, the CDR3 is TGTGCCATCATGTTTAATCGGGGCGGGGAGCTGTTTTTT.

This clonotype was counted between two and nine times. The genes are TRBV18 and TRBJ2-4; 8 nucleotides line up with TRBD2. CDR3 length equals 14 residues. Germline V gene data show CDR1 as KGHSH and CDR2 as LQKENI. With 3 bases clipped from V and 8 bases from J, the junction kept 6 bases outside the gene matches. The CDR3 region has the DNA TGTGCCAGCTCACCCCGCCGGGAGGGGGACATTCAGTACTTC. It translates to CASSPRREGDIQYF.

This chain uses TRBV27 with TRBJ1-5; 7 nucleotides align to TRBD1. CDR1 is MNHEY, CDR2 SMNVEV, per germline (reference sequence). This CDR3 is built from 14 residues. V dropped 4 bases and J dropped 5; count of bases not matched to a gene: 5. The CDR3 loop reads CASSSNRGDQPQHF. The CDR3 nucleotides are TGTGCCAGCAGTTCGAACAGGGGAGATCAGCCCCAGCATTTT.

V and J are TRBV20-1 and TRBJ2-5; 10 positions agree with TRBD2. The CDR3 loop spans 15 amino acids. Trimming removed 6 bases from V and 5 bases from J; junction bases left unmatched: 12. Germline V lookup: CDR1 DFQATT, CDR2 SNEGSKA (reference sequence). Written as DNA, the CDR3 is TGCAGTGCCGCCCGGGCTAGCGGGGGACGGGAGACCCAGTACTTC. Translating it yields CSAARASGGRETQYF.

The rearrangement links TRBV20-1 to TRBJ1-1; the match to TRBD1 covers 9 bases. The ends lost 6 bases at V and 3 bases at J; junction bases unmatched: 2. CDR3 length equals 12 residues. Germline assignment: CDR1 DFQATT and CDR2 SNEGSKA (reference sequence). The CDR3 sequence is CSARQGDTEAFF. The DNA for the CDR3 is TGCAGTGCAAGACAGGGGGACACTGAAGCTTTCTTT.